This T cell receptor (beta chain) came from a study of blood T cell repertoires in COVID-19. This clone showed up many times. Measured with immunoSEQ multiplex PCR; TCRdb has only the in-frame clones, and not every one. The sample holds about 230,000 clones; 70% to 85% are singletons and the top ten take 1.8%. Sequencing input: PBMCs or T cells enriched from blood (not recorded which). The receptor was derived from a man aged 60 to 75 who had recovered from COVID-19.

The CDR3 spells CASGGTGEETQYF. The CDR3 coding sequence is TGTGCCAGCGGTGGTACAGGGGAAGAGACCCAGTACTTC. V and J are TRBV25-1 and TRBJ2-5, with 7 positions matching TRBD1. The J segment lost 3 bases and the V segment lost 8 bases, leaving 6 bases of the junction unmatched. The CDR3 contains 13 residues. Germline CDR1 is MGHDK and CDR2 is SYGVNS.